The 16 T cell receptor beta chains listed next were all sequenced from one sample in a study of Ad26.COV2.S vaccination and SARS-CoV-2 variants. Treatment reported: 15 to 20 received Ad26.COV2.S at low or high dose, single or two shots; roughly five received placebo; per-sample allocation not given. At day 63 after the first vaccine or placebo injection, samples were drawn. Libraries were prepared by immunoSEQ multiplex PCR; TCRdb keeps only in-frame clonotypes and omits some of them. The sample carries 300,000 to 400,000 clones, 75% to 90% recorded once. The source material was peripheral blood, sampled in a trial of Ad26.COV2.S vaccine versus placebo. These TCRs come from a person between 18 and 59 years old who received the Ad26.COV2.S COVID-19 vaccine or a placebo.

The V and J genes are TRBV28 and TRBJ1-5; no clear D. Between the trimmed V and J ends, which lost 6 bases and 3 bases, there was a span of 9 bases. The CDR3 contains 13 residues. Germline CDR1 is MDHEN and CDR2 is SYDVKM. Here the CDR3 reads CASSFTFNQPQHF. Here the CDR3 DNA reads TGTGCCAGCAGCTTTACGTTCAATCAGCCCCAGCATTTT.

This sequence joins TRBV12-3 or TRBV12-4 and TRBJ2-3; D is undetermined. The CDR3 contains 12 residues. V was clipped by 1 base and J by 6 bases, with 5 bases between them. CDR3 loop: CASSLGVDTQYF. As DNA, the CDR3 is TGTGCCAGCAGTTTAGGGGTGGATACGCAGTATTTT.

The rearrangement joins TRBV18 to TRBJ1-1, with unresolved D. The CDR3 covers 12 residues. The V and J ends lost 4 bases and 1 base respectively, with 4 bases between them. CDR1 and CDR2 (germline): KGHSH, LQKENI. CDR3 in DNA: TGTGCCAGCTCACGGGCGAACACTGAAGCTTTCTTT. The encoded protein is CASSRANTEAFF.

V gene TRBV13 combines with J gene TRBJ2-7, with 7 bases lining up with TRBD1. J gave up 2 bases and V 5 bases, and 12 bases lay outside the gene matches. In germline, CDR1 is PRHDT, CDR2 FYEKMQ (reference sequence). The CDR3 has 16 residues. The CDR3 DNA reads TGTGCCAGCAGCCCAGGGGTCCTACAGGGGACCTACGAGCAGTACTTC. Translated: CASSPGVLQGTYEQYF.

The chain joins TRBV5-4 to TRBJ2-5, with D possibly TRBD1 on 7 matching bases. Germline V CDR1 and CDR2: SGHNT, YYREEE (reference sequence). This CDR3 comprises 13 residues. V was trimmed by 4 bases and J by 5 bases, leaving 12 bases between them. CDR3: CASSPRGRETQYF. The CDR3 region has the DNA TGTGCCAGCAGCCCCAGGGGGAGGGAGACCCAGTACTTC.

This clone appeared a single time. The CDR3 spells CASSHYRASLNEQFF. DNA of the CDR3: TGTGCCAGCAGTCATTACCGGGCCTCCCTCAATGAGCAGTTCTTC. The chain combines TRBV27 with TRBJ2-1; D uncertain. Germline V gene data show CDR1 as MNHEY and CDR2 as SMNVEV (reference sequence). The length of the CDR3 is 15 residues. The ends were cut back, 5 bases at V and 6 bases at J, with 17 bases in the middle.

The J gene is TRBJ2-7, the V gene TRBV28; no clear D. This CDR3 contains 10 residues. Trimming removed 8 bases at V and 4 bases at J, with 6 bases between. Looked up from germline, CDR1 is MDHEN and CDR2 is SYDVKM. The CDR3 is CASGRYEQYF. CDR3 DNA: TGTGCCAGCGGGCGGTACGAGCAGTACTTC.

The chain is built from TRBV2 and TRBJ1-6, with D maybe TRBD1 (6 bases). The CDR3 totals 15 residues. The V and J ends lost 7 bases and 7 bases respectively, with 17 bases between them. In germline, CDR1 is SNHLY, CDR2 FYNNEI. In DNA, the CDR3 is TGTGCCAGCATGGACCCCCGGACAGCCAATTCACCCCTCCACTTT. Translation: CASMDPRTANSPLHF.

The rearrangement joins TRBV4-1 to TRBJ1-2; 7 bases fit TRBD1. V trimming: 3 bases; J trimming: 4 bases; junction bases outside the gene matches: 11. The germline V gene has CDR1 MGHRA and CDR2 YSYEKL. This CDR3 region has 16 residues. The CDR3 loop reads CASSHHRGPFFYGYTF. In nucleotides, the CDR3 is TGCGCCAGCAGCCACCACAGGGGTCCCTTTTTCTATGGCTACACCTTC.

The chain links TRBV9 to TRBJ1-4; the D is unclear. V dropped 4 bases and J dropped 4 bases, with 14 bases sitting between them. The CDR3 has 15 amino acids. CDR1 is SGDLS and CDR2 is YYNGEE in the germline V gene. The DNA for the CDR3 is TGTGCCAGCAGCCCCCAGGACGGATTTAATGAAAAACTGTTTTTT. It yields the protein CASSPQDGFNEKLFF.

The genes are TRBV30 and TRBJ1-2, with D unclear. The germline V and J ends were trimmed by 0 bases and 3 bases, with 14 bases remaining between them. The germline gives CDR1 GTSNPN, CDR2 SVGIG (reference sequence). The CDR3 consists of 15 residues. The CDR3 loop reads CAWSVSSPGYYGYTF. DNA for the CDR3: TGTGCCTGGAGTGTAAGCTCCCCGGGCTACTATGGCTACACCTTC.

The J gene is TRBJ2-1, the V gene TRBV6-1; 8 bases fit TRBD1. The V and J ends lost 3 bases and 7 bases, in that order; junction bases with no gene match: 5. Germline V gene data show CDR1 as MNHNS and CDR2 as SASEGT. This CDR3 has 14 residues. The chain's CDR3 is CASSDRQGSNEQFF. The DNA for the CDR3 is TGTGCCAGCAGTGACCGACAGGGGTCGAATGAGCAGTTCTTC.

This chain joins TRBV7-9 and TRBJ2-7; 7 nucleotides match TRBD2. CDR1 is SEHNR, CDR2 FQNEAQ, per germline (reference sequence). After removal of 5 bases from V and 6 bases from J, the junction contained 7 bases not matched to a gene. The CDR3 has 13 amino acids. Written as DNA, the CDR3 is TGTGCCAGCAGCCTAGACGGCGGGGGCGAGCAGTACTTC. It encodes CASSLDGGGEQYF.

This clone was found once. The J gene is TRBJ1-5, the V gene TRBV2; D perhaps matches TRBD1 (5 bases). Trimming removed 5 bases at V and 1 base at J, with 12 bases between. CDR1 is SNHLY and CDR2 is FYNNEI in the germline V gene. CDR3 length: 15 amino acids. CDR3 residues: CASSPGYQSNQPQHF. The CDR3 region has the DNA TGTGCCAGCAGTCCAGGGTATCAAAGCAATCAGCCCCAGCATTTT. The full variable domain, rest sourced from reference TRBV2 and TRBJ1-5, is EPEVTQTPSHQVTQMGQEVILRCVPISNHLYFYWYRQILGQKVEFLVSFYNNEISEKSEIFDDQFSVERPDGSNFTLKIRSTKLEDSAMYFCASSPGYQSNQPQHFGDGTRLSIL.

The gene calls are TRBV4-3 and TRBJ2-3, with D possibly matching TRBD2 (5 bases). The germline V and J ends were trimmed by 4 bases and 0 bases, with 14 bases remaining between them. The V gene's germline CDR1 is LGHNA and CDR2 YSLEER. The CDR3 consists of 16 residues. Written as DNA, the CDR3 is TGCGCCAGCAGCCCCCTGAAAGCGGCTAGCACAGATACGCAGTATTTT. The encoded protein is CASSPLKAASTDTQYF.

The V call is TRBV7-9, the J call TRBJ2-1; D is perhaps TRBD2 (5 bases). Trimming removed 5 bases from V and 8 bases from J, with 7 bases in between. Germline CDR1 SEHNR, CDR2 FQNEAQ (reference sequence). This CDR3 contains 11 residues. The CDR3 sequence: CASSPADEQFF. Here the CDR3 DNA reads TGTGCCAGCAGCCCAGCGGATGAGCAGTTCTTC.